This passage covers 18 T cell receptor beta chains from one sample sequenced in a study of T cell responses to AZD1222 COVID-19 vaccine. Assay used: immunoSEQ multiplex PCR; TCRdb lists only in-frame clones, some missing. The sample yields approximately 150,000 clones, around 88% seen once. Material: peripheral blood, obtained on day 0 of MenACWY control vaccination. The receptor source for this set is an adult in good health.

This chain joins TRBV7-3 and TRBJ2-1; either TRBD1 or TRBD2 may fit D (5 bases each). The V end was cut by 0 bases, the J end by 0 bases, with 15 bases between. This CDR3 region has 18 residues. Germline CDR1 and CDR2: SGHTA and FQGTGA. The CDR3 coding sequence is TGTGCCAGCAGCTTAACTCCTCCCGGGGCGAGCTCCTACAATGAGCAGTTCTTC. As protein: CASSLTPPGASSYNEQFF.

With regard to this clone: The germline gene is not matched at one end of the junction; a read error may be the cause. The rearrangement uses TRBV7-2 and TRBJ2-4; D uncertain. The CDR3 consists of 14 residues. Germline assignment: CDR1 SGHTA and CDR2 FQGNSA. The CDR3 is CASSFSPATPGKDF. The CDR3 coding sequence is TGTGCCAGCAGCTTCTCGCCTGCTACCCCGGGTAAAGACTTC.

This chain joins TRBV30 and TRBJ1-1; D ambiguous. The CDR3 has 15 residues. V dropped 1 base and J dropped 7 bases, with 19 bases sitting between them. From germline, CDR1 is GTSNPN and CDR2 SVGIG (reference sequence). The CDR3 nucleotides read TGTGCCTGGAGTGAATTGGTATGGGATGGTGGTGAAGCTTTCTTT. Encoded protein: CAWSELVWDGGEAFF.

In DNA, the CDR3 is TGTGCCAGCTCACGGTCCCCCAAAAACGGCGAGCAGTACTTC. This encodes CASSRSPKNGEQYF. This chain links TRBV18 with TRBJ2-7; no clear D. Looked up from germline, CDR1 is KGHSH and CDR2 is LQKENI. The CDR3 is 14 amino acids. The V end was cut by 4 bases, the J end by 6 bases, with 16 bases between.

This rearrangement joins TRBV7-3 to TRBJ2-7; D tentatively fits TRBD1 or TRBD2 (6 bases each). Deletions cut 5 bases from V and 6 bases from J, with 14 bases between. Germline lookup yields CDR1 SGHTA and CDR2 FQGTGA. The CDR3 runs to 13 residues. CDR3: CASSREQGLEQYF. The CDR3 DNA reads as TGTGCCAGCAGCCGGGAGCAGGGGCTCGAGCAGTACTTC.

The chain links TRBV5-6 to TRBJ2-6; D unclear. V shed 4 bases and J shed 2 bases, with 13 bases lying between them. The V gene's germline CDR1 is SGHDT and CDR2 YYEEEE. The length of the CDR3 is 16 residues. The CDR3 DNA reads TGTGCCAGCAGCCCGGTTGTAGAGGCTGGGGCCAACGTCCTGACTTTC. Its translation: CASSPVVEAGANVLTF.

V and J are TRBV20-1 and TRBJ1-4; D ambiguous. V was trimmed by 5 bases and J by 11 bases, leaving 12 bases between them. Germline loops: CDR1 DFQATT, CDR2 SNEGSKA (reference sequence). This CDR3 contains 11 residues. As DNA, the CDR3 is TGCAGTGCTCTTGCACGTGGGAAACTGTTTTTT. Translating gives CSALARGKLFF.

The gene calls are TRBV5-4 and TRBJ2-5; 7 bases align to TRBD2. Losses at the gene ends were 4 bases for V and 5 bases for J; bases not matched to a gene: 8. CDR3 length: 14 residues. The germline V gene has CDR1 SGHNT and CDR2 YYREEE (reference sequence). CDR3 region: CASSTGLEMETQYF. CDR3 sequence (DNA): TGTGCCAGCAGCACCGGACTAGAGATGGAGACCCAGTACTTC.

This clone was seen only a few times. The chain joins TRBV10-3 to TRBJ1-5; TRBD1 matches 7 bases. CDR1 and CDR2 (germline): ENHRY, SYGVKD. The junction had 2 bases not matched to a gene; V was cut back by 4 bases and J by 5 bases. The CDR3 sequence is 13 residues long. The CDR3 sequence: CAISGDRDQPQHF. DNA for the CDR3: TGTGCCATCAGTGGTGACAGGGATCAGCCCCAGCATTTT.

The rearrangement links TRBV2 to TRBJ1-6; D perhaps matches TRBD1 (6 bases). Trimming removed 8 bases from V and 7 bases from J, with 18 bases in between. The CDR3 has 15 amino acids. Germline-derived CDR1 and CDR2 are SNHLY and FYNNEI. CDR3 nucleotide sequence: TGTGCCAGCGCTCCGACCACAGGGAGCAATTCACCCCTCCACTTT. Its translation is CASAPTTGSNSPLHF.

CDR3: CASTAGKETQYF. DNA of the CDR3: TGTGCCAGCACGGCGGGCAAAGAGACCCAGTACTTC. The chain joins TRBV28 to TRBJ2-5; D is perhaps TRBD2 (5 bases). The V end was cut by 7 bases, the J end by 3 bases, with 9 bases between. The V gene's germline CDR1 is MDHEN and CDR2 SYDVKM. The CDR3 loop spans 12 amino acids.

In this sample, this clone turned up once. The chain couples TRBV6-5 to TRBJ2-5; 8 nucleotides line up with TRBD1. CDR3 length equals 15 residues. J lost 2 bases, V lost 6 bases, and 8 bases had no gene match. CDR1 and CDR2 (germline): MNHEY, SVGAGI. The CDR3 DNA reads TGTGCCAGCAGCCCCGACAGGGGCGCGCAAGAGACCCAGTACTTC. Residues: CASSPDRGAQETQYF.

A word on this clone: This CDR3 is also generated by other DNA sequences in the sample. The chain has TRBV18 and TRBJ2-7; a weak D match, TRBD2 (6 bases). The CDR3 length is 13 residues. Deletions cut 3 bases from V and 0 bases from J, with 6 bases between. Germline loops: CDR1 KGHSH, CDR2 LQKENI. The CDR3 bases are TGTGCCAGCTCACCCGGGAGCTCCTACGAGCAGTACTTC. Encoded protein: CASSPGSSYEQYF.

J is TRBJ2-7 and V is TRBV12-5; D is unclear. CDR3 length equals 13 residues. Looked up from germline, CDR1 is LGHNT and CDR2 is FRNRAP. Trimming left V 5 bases short and J 4 bases short, with 12 bases between. This CDR3 is CASGGPSGYEQYF. The DNA of the CDR3 is TGTGCTAGTGGTGGCCCCTCGGGTTACGAGCAGTACTTC.

V and J are TRBV11-3 and TRBJ2-5, with D uncertain. The CDR3 has 11 amino acids. The germline CDR1 and CDR2 sequences are SGHNT and YENEEA. Trimming removed 6 bases from V and 2 bases from J, with 4 bases in between. Here the CDR3 DNA reads TGTGCCAGCAGGGGTCAAGAGACCCAGTACTTC. It specifies CASRGQETQYF.

This clone has only a few counts. The genes are TRBV30 and TRBJ2-1, with D possibly matching TRBD1 (6 bases). V was clipped by 8 bases and J by 4 bases, with 12 bases between them. From germline, CDR1 is GTSNPN and CDR2 SVGIG (reference sequence). The CDR3 loop spans 12 amino acids. The CDR3 DNA reads TGTGCCGGTGGGGGCAGTTACAATGAGCAGTTCTTC. Its protein product is CAGGGSYNEQFF.

The chain links TRBV28 to TRBJ2-7; no reliable D call. V gave up 7 bases and J gave up 7 bases, with 17 bases separating them. The CDR3 totals 13 residues. The V gene's germline CDR1 is MDHEN and CDR2 SYDVKM. Written as DNA, the CDR3 is TGTGCCAGCATAACCGGCTCGGTGAGGGAGCAGTACTTC. It encodes CASITGSVREQYF.

The rearrangement links TRBV7-9 to TRBJ2-1, with TRBD1 matching 9 bases. The germline gives CDR1 SEHNR, CDR2 FQNEAQ (reference sequence). This CDR3 has 15 residues. V was clipped by 2 bases and J by 6 bases; unmatched bases: 5. Here the CDR3 reads CASSLRGQGGNEQFF. CDR3 bases: TGTGCCAGCAGCTTAAGGGGACAGGGAGGCAATGAGCAGTTCTTC.